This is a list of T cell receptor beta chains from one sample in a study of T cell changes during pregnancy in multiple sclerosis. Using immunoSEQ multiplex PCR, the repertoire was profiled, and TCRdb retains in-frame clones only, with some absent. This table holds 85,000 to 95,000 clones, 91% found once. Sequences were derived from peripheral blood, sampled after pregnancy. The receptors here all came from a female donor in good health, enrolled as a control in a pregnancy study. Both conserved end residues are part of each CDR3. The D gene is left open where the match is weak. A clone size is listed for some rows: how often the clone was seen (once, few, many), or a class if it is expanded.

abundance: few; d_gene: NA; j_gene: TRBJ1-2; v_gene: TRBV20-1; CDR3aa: CSARAEGGYTF; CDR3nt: TGCAGTGCTAGAGCGGAGGGTGGCTACACCTTC
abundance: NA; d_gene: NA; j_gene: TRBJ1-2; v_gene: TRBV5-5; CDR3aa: CASSLHGDSGYTF; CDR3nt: TGTGCCAGCAGCTTGCACGGGGATTCTGGCTACACCTTC
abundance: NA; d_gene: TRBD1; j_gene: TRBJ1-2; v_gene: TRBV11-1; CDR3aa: CASSSTDRGQGDYGYTF; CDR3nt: TGTGCCAGCAGCTCTACGGACAGGGGGCAAGGAGACTATGGCTACACCTTC
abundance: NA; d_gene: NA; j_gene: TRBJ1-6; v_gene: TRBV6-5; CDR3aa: CASRRDTTNSPLHF; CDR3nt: TGTGCCAGCAGAAGGGACACCACTAATTCACCCCTCCACTTT
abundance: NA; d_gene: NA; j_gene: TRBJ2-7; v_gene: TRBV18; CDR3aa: CASSPSMAAGAYEQYF; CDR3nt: TGTGCCAGCTCACCATCCATGGCTGCAGGGGCCTACGAGCAGTACTTC
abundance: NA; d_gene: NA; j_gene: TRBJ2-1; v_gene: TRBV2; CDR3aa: CASSESYLRNEQFF; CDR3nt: TGTGCCAGCAGTGAATCTTACCTACGCAATGAGCAGTTCTTC
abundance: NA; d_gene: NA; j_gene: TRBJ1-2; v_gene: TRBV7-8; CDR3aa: CASSLVVQWQPLHGYTF; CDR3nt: TGTGCCAGCAGCTTAGTCGTACAGTGGCAGCCCCTACATGGCTACACCTTC
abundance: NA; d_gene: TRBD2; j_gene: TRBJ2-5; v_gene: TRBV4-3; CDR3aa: CASSPGGQKETQYF; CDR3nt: TGCGCCAGCAGCCCGGGGGGGCAAAAGGAGACCCAGTACTTC
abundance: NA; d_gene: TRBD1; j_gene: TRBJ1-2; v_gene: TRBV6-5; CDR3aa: CASSYSRTGGNYGYTF; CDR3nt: TGTGCCAGCAGTTACTCGAGGACAGGGGGCAACTATGGCTACACCTTC
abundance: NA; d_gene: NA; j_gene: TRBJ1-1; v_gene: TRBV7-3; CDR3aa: CASSLSPGQNTEAFF; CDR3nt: TGTGCCAGCAGCTTGTCCCCGGGACAGAACACTGAAGCTTTCTTT
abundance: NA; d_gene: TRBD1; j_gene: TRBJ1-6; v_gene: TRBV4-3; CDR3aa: CASSPHPGQGSSPLHF; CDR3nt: TGCGCCAGCAGCCCTCACCCGGGACAGGGGTCTTCACCCCTCCACTTT
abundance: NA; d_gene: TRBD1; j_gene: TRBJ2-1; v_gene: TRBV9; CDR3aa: CASSLPLSGGEYNEQFF; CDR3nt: TGTGCCAGCAGCCTCCCTCTCTCAGGGGGCGAATACAATGAGCAGTTCTTC
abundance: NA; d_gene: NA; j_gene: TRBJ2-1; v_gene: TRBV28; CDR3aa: CASSGLSSYNEQFF; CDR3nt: TGTGCCAGCAGTGGACTTAGCTCCTACAATGAGCAGTTCTTC
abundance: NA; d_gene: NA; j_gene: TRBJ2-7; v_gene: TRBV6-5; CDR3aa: CASSQGNEQYF; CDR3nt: TGTGCCAGCAGCCAGGGGAACGAGCAGTACTTC
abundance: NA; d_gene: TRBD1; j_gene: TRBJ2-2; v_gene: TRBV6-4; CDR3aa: CASSDYQGQGRIGELFF; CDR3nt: TGTGCCAGCAGTGACTATCAGGGACAGGGGAGGATCGGGGAGCTGTTTTTT
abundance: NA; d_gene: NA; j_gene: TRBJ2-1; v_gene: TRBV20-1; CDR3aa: CSLSSSFEQFF; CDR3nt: TGCAGCTTGTCGTCGAGCTTTGAGCAGTTCTTC
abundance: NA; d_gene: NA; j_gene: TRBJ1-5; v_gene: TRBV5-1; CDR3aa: CASSLNPTGSNQPQHF; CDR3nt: TGCGCCAGCAGCCTAAACCCGACTGGGAGCAATCAGCCCCAGCATTTT
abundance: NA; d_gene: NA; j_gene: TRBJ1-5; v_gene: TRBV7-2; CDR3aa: CASSRLASLRGGYQPQHF; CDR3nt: TGTGCCAGCAGCCGCTTAGCCTCTTTGAGGGGGGGCTATCAGCCCCAGCATTTT
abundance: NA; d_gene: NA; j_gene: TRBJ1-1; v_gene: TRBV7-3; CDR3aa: CASSVDGALNTEAFF; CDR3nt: TGTGCCAGCAGTGTCGATGGAGCCTTGAACACTGAAGCTTTCTTT
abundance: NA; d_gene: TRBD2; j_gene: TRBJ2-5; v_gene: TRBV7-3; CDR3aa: CASSSRTSGGPSQETQYF; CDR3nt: TGTGCCAGCAGCTCTCGGACTAGCGGGGGGCCATCCCAAGAGACCCAGTACTTC
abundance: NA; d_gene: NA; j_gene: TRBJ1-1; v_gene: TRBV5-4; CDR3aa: CASSSQQGSNTEAFF; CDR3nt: TGTGCCAGCAGCTCACAACAGGGTTCGAACACTGAAGCTTTCTTT
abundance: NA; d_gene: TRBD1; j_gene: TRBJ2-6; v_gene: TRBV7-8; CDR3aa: CASSLSRGRISGANVLTF; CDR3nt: TGTGCCAGCAGCTTAAGCAGGGGGCGTATCTCTGGGGCCAACGTCCTGACTTTC
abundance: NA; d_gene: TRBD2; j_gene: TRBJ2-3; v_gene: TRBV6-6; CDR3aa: CASSLLAGASDTQYF; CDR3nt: TGTGCCAGCAGTCTCTTAGCGGGGGCCTCAGATACGCAGTATTTT
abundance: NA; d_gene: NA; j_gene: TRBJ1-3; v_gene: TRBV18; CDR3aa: CASASPGQTGNTIYF; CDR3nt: TGTGCCAGCGCCTCCCCGGGACAAACTGGAAACACCATATATTTT
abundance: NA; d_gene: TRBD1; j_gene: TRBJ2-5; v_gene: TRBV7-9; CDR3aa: CASSFGQGRETQYF; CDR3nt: TGTGCCAGCAGCTTTGGACAGGGTCGAGAGACCCAGTACTTC
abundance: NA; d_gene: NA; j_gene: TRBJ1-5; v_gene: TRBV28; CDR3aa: CASSRGGGIQPQHF; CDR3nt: TGTGCCAGCAGCCGGGGCGGGGGGATTCAGCCCCAGCATTTT
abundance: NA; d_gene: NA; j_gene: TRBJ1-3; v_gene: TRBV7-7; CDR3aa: CASSLGRGNTIYF; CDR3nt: TGTGCTAGCAGCTTGGGCCGCGGAAACACCATATATTTT
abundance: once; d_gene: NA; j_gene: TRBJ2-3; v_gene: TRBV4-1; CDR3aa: CASSQDWRRGTDTQYF; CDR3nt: TGCGCCAGCAGCCAAGATTGGCGCAGGGGCACAGATACGCAGTATTTT
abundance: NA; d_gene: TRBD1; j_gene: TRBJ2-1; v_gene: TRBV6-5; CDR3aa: CASSVRQGARNEQFF; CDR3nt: TGTGCCAGCAGTGTCCGACAGGGGGCTCGGAATGAGCAGTTCTTC
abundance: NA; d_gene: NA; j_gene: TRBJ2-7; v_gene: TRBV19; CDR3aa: CASSSHWGQRYEQYF; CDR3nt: TGTGCCAGTAGTAGCCATTGGGGACAACGCTACGAGCAGTACTTC
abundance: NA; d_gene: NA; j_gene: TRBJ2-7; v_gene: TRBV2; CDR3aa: CASALSYEQYF; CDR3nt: TGTGCCAGCGCGTTGAGTTACGAGCAGTACTTC
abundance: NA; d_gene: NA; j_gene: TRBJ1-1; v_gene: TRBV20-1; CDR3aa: CSASSYTEAFF; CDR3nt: TGCAGTGCTAGTTCGTACACTGAAGCTTTCTTT
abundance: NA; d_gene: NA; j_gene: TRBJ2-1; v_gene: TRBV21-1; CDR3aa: CASSIKPSSYNEQFF; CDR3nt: TGTGCCAGCAGCATTAAACCGAGCTCCTACAATGAGCAGTTCTTC
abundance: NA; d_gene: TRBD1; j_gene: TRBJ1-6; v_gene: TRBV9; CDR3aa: CASSARDSLSPLHF; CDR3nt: TGTGCCAGCAGCGCCCGGGACAGTCTTTCACCCCTCCACTTT
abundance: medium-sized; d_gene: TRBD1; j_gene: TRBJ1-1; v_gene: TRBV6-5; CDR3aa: CASSYSTGQNTEAFF; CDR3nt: TGTGCCAGCAGTTACTCGACAGGGCAGAACACTGAAGCTTTCTTT
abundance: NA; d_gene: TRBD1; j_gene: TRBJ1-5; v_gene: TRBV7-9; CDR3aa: CASSFVTGTGVKPQHF; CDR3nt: TGTGCCAGCAGCTTTGTGACCGGGACAGGGGTTAAGCCCCAGCATTTT
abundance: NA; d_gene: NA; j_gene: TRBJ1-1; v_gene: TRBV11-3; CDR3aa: CASSLEPETEAFF; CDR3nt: TGTGCCAGCAGCTTAGAGCCGGAGACTGAAGCTTTCTTT
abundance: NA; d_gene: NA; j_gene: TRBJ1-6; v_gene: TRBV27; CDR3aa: CASSLSGQFNSPLHF; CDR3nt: TGTGCCAGCAGTTTATCAGGACAGTTTAATTCACCCCTCCACTTT
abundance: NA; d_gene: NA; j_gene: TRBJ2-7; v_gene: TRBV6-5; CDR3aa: CASSYSAGYEQYF; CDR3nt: TGTGCCAGCAGTTACTCGGCGGGATACGAGCAGTACTTC
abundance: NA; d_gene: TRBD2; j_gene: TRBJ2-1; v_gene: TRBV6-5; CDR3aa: CASSYWSGGAGNEQFF; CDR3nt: TGTGCCAGCAGTTACTGGAGCGGGGGGGCGGGGAATGAGCAGTTCTTC
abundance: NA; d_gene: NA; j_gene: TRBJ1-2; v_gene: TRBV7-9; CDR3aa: CASGQGFGYGYTF; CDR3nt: TGTGCCAGCGGTCAGGGGTTCGGGTATGGCTACACCTTC
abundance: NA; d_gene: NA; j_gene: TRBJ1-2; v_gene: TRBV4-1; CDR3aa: CASSQRGAGGANYGYTF; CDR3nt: TGCGCCAGCAGCCAACGCGGGGCGGGGGGCGCAAATTATGGCTACACCTTC
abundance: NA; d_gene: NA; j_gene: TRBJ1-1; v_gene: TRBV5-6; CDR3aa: CASSLAARVGRNTEAFF; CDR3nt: TGTGCCAGCAGCTTGGCCGCCAGGGTAGGACGGAACACTGAAGCTTTCTTT
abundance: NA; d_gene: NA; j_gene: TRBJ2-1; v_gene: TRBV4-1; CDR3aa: CASSLPPWRAPYNEQFF; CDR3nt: TGCGCCAGCAGCCTTCCCCCATGGAGGGCGCCCTACAATGAGCAGTTCTTC
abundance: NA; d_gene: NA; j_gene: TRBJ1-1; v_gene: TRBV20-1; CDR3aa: CSASRAVAFF; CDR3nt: TGCAGTGCTAGCAGGGCAGTTGCTTTCTTT
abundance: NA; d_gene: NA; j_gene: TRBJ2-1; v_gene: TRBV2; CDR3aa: CASSAYNEQFF; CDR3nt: TGTGCCAGCAGTGCATACAATGAGCAGTTCTTC
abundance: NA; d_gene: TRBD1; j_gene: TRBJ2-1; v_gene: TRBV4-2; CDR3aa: CASSQKGTGVDEQFF; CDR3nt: TGTGCCAGCAGCCAGAAGGGGACAGGGGTAGATGAGCAGTTCTTC
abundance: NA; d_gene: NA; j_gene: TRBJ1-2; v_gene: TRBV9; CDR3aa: CASSVWDTDPYGYTF; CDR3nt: TGTGCCAGCAGCGTCTGGGACACCGATCCGTATGGCTACACCTTC
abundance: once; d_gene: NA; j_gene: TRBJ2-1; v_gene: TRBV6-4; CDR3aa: CASSPNRVREQFF; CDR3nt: TGTGCCAGCAGTCCTAACAGGGTTAGGGAGCAGTTCTTC
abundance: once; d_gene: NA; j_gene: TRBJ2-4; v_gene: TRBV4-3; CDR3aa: CASSQDRGGMAKNIQYF; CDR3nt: TGCGCCAGCAGCCAAGACCGGGGAGGAATGGCCAAAAACATTCAGTACTTC